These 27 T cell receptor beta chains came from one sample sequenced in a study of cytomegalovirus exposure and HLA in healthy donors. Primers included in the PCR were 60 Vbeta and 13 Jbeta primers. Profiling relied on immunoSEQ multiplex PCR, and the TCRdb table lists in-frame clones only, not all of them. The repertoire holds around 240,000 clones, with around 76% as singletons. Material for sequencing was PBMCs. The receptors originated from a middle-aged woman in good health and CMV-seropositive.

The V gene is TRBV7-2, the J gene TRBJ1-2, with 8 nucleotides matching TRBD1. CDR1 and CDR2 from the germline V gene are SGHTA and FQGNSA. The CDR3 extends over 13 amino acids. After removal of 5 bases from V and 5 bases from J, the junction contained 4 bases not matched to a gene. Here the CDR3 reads CASSPRQGYGYTF. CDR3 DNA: TGTGCCAGCAGCCCTCGACAGGGGTATGGCTACACCTTC.

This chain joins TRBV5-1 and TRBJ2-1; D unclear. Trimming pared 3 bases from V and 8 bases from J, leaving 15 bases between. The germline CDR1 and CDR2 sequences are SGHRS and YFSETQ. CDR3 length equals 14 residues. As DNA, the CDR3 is TGCGCCAGCAGCTGGGCTTCACAATCTCATGAGCAGTTCTTC. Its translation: CASSWASQSHEQFF.

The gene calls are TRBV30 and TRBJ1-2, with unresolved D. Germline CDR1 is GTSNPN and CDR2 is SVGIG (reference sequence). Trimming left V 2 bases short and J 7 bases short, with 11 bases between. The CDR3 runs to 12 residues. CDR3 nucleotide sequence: TGTGCCTGGAGTCGCCGTTCGGGTGGCTACACCTTC. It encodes CAWSRRSGGYTF.

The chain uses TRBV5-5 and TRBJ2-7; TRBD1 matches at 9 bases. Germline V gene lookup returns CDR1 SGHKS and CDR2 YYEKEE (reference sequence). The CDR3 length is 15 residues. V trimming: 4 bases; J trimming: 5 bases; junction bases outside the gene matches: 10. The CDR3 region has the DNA TGTGCCAGCAGCCTACAATGGACAGGGGCCCACGAGCAGTACTTC. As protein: CASSLQWTGAHEQYF.

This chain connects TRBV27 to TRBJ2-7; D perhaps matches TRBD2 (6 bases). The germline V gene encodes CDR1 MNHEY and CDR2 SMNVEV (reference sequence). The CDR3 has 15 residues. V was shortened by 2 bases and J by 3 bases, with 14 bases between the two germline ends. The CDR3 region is CASSLKPGTLYEQYF. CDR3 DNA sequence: TGTGCCAGCAGTTTAAAGCCTGGGACTCTCTACGAGCAGTACTTC.

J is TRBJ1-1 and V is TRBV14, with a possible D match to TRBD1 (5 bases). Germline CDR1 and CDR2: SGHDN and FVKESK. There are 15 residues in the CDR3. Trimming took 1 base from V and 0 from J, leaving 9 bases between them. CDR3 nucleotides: TGTGCCAGCAGCCAAGGACAGCGATTGAACACTGAAGCTTTCTTT. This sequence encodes CASSQGQRLNTEAFF.

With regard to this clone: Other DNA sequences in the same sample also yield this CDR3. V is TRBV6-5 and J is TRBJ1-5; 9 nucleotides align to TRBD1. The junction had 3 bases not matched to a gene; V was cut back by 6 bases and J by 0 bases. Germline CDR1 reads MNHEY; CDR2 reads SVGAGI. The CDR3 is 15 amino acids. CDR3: CASRQGANSNQPQHF. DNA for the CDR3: TGTGCCAGCAGACAGGGGGCCAATAGCAATCAGCCCCAGCATTTT.

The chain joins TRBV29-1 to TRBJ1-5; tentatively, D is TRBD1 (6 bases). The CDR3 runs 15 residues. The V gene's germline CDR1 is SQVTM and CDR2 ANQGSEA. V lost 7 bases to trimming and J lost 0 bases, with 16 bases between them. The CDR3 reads CSALTGLSSNQPQHF. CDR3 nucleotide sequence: TGCAGCGCCTTAACAGGGCTGAGTAGCAATCAGCCCCAGCATTTT. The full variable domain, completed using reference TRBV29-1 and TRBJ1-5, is SAVISQKPSRDICQRGTSLTIQCQVDSQVTMMFWYRQQPGQSLTLIATANQGSEATYESGFVIDKFPISRPNLTFSTLTVSNMSPEDSSIYLCSALTGLSSNQPQHFGDGTRLSIL.

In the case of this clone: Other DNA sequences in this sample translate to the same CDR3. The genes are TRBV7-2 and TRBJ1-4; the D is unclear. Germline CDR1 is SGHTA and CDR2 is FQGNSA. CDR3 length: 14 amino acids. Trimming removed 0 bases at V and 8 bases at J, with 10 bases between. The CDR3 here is CASSLAGGWEKLFF. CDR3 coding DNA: TGTGCCAGCAGCTTAGCAGGCGGGTGGGAAAAACTGTTTTTT.

The CDR3 region is CASSFSGRANTGELFF. The CDR3 DNA sequence: TGTGCCAGCAGCTTCAGCGGGAGGGCTAACACCGGGGAGCTGTTTTTT. The gene calls are TRBV7-2 and TRBJ2-2; 10 bases are shared with TRBD2. Germline V gives CDR1 SGHTA, CDR2 FQGNSA. This CDR3 has 16 amino acids. Trimming cost V 3 bases and J 2 bases; bases outside gene matches: 3.

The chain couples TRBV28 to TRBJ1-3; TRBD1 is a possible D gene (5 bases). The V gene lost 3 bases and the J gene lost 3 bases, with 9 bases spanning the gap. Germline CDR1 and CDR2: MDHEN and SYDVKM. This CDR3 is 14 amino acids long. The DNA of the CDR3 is TGTGCCAGCAGTTTGGGGGGTTATGGAAACACCATATATTTT. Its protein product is CASSLGGYGNTIYF.

CDR3 sequence (DNA): TGTGCCAGCAGTGAGTCGGGGGGTTCTAGCGGCTACACCTTC. This translates into CASSESGGSSGYTF. The V call is TRBV2, the J call TRBJ1-2, with D perhaps matching TRBD1 (5 bases). There are 14 residues in the CDR3. The germline V and J ends were trimmed by 3 bases and 8 bases, with 16 bases remaining between them. From germline, CDR1 is SNHLY and CDR2 FYNNEI. Complete variable domain (other parts from reference TRBV2 and TRBJ1-2): EPEVTQTPSHQVTQMGQEVILRCVPISNHLYFYWYRQILGQKVEFLVSFYNNEISEKSEIFDDQFSVERPDGSNFTLKIRSTKLEDSAMYFCASSESGGSSGYTFGSGTRLTVV.

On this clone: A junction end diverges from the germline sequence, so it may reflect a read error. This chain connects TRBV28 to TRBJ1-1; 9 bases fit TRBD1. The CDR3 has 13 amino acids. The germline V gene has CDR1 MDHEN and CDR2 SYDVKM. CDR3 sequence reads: CASILRDREKAFF. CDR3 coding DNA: TGTGCCAGCATTTTACGGGACAGGGAAAAAGCTTTCTTT.

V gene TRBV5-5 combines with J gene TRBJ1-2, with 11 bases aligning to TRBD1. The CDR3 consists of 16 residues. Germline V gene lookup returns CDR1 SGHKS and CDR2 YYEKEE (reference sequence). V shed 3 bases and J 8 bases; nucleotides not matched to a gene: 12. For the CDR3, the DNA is TGTGCCAGCAGCTCGATACAGGACAGGGGGCGATTCGGCTACACCTTC. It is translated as CASSSIQDRGRFGYTF.

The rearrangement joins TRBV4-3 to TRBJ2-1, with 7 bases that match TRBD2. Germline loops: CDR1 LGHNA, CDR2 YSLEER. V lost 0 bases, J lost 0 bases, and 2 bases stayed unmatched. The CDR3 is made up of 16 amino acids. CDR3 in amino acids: CASSQETGGSYNEQFF. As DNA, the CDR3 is TGCGCCAGCAGCCAAGAAACGGGGGGCTCCTACAATGAGCAGTTCTTC.

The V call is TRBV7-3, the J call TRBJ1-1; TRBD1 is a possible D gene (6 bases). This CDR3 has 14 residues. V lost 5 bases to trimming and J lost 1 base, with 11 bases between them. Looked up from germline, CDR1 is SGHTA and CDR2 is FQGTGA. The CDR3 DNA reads TGTGCCAGCAGCCCAGGGGCGGCGAACACTGAAGCTTTCTTT. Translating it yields CASSPGAANTEAFF.

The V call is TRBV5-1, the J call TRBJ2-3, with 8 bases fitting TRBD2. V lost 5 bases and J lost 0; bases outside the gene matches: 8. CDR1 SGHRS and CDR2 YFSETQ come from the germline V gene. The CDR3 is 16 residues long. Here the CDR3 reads CASSPQERGSTDTQYF. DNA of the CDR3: TGCGCCAGCAGTCCCCAAGAGCGGGGGAGCACAGATACGCAGTATTTT.

The CDR3 sequence is CAIRDDRGNTGELFF. The CDR3 bases are TGTGCCATCAGAGATGACAGGGGCAACACCGGGGAGCTGTTTTTT. This rearrangement joins TRBV10-3 to TRBJ2-2; 8 bases map to TRBD1. CDR3 length equals 15 residues. The junction had 5 bases not matched to a gene; V was cut back by 6 bases and J by 2 bases. Germline loops: CDR1 ENHRY, CDR2 SYGVKD.

DNA of the CDR3: TGTGCCAGCAGTGAGCAGGGACAGTTGAACACTGAAGCTTTCTTT. This gives the protein CASSEQGQLNTEAFF. This sequence joins TRBV2 and TRBJ1-1; 7 bases agree with TRBD1. Germline V lookup: CDR1 SNHLY, CDR2 FYNNEI. Unmatched junction bases numbered 4, after V lost 3 bases and J lost 0 bases. The CDR3 contains 15 residues.

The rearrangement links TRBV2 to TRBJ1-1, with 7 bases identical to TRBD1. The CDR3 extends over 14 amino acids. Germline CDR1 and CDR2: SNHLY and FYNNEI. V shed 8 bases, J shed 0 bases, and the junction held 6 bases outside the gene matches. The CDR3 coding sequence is TGTGCCAGCGGGACAGACAACATGAACACTGAAGCTTTCTTT. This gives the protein CASGTDNMNTEAFF.

The CDR3 loop reads CATSKLPSGSYNEQFF. CDR3 bases: TGTGCCACCAGCAAGCTACCCTCTGGCTCCTACAATGAGCAGTTCTTC. The chain combines TRBV15 with TRBJ2-1, with D unclear. The V gene's germline CDR1 is LNHNV and CDR2 YYDKDF (reference sequence). This CDR3 comprises 16 residues. Trimming pared 4 bases from V and 0 bases from J, leaving 13 bases between.

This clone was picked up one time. The chain's CDR3 is CASSLSSYSNQPQHF. CDR3 coding DNA: TGTGCCAGCAGTTTATCTAGCTATAGCAATCAGCCCCAGCATTTT. The chain has TRBV27 and TRBJ1-5; the D is unclear. The ends were cut back, 0 bases at V and 0 bases at J, with 6 bases in the middle. The CDR3 runs 15 residues. CDR1 and CDR2 (germline): MNHEY, SMNVEV (reference sequence).

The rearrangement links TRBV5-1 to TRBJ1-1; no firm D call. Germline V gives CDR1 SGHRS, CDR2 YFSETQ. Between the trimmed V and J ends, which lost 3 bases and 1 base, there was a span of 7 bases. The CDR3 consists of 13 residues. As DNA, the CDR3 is TGCGCCAGCAGCTCCGGGAGGAACACTGAAGCTTTCTTT. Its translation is CASSSGRNTEAFF.

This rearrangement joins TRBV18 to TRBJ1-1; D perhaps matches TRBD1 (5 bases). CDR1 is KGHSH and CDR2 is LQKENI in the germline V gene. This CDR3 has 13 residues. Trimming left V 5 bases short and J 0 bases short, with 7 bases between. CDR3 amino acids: CASSGAMNTEAFF. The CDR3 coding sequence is TGTGCCAGCTCAGGGGCAATGAACACTGAAGCTTTCTTT.

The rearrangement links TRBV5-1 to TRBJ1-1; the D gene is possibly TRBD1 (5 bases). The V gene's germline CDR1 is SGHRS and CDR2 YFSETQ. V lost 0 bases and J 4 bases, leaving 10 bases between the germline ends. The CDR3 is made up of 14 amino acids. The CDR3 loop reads CASSLAGGSTEAFF. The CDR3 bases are TGCGCCAGCAGCTTGGCCGGGGGAAGCACTGAAGCTTTCTTT.

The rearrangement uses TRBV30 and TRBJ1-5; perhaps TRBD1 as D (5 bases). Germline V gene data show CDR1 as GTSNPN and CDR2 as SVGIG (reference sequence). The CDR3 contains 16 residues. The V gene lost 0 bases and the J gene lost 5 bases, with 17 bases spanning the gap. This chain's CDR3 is CAWSVRGPGGDQPQHF. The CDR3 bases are TGTGCCTGGAGTGTACGAGGGCCGGGGGGGGATCAGCCCCAGCATTTT.

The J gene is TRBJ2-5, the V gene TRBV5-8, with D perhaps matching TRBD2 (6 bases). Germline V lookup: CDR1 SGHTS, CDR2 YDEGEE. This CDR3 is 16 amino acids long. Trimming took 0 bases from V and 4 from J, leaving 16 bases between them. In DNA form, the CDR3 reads TGTGCCAGCAGCTTGGCGATTCGGAGGGACGGAGAGACCCAGTACTTC. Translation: CASSLAIRRDGETQYF.